This TCR beta chain was captured by sequencing in a study of shared clonotypes between healthy human individuals. To note about this clone: What it recognizes is unknown.

Every immunoSEQ plate was one replicate of a subset's evenly spread DNA. The method was immunoSEQ multiplex PCR; TCRdb's version includes in-frame clones alone and lacks a portion of them. Among about 2 million clones listed, 90% to 95% were seen once. General observations from the study: On the whole, naive subsets had larger estimated richness than memory subsets had. Non-shared clonotypes had lower generation probabilities than clonotypes shared by all four sorted-subset donors. Rarefaction curves obtained for sorted subsets showed sequencing incomplete despite large depth.

The V gene's germline CDR1 is SGHNT and CDR2 YYREEE (reference sequence). V was clipped by 5 bases and J by 7 bases; unmatched bases: 8. The CDR3 sequence is 14 residues long. Sequences were obtained from naive CD4+ T cells sorted from blood. Regarding subset: CD45RA+ positively selected. V usage is TRBV5-4 and J usage is TRBJ1-2, with 10 positions matching TRBD1. The TCR comes from a man aged 18 to 30 in good health. The CDR3 bases are TGTGCCAGCAGTTATGACAGGGGGCTCGGTGGCTACACCTTC. This encodes CASSYDRGLGGYTF.